The 18 T cell receptor beta chains below come from one sample, sequenced in a study of graft-versus-host responses after intestinal transplantation. Their target antigens are unknown. The table came from immunoSEQ multiplex PCR; TCRdb's copy has only in-frame clones and leaves some out. Here the sample spans about 110,000 clones, 90% to 95% being singletons. Material: unstimulated CD4+ T cells sorted from spleen or lymph node cells, obtained before transplant. The source of these receptors is a human donor who was the organ donor for an intestinal transplant.

This clone was recorded only once. CDR3 nucleotide sequence: TGTGCCAGCAGTGAATCAGGACGCAGGGGCCTGTTTTTT. Translation gives CASSESGRRGLFF. The chain couples TRBV2 to TRBJ1-4; TRBD1 is a possible D gene (6 bases). Germline loops: CDR1 SNHLY, CDR2 FYNNEI. CDR3 size: 13 residues. The V gene lost 2 bases and the J gene lost 14 bases, with 15 bases spanning the gap.

The rearrangement uses TRBV7-9 and TRBJ1-1; TRBD1 aligns across 8 bases. CDR3 length: 17 amino acids. Germline V lookup: CDR1 SEHNR, CDR2 FQNEAQ (reference sequence). V lost 4 bases to trimming and J lost 1 base; unmatched junction nucleotides: 11. The CDR3 nucleotides read TGTGCCAGCAGCTCCACACAGGGGGTTTATGGGAACACTGAAGCTTTCTTT. Translation gives CASSSTQGVYGNTEAFF.

The chain links TRBV21-1 to TRBJ2-5. TRBV21-1 is recorded as a pseudogene. The CDR3 length is 14 residues. The CDR3 sequence: CASSPRTGGETQYF. DNA for the CDR3: TGTGCCAGCAGCCCGCGGACCGGTGGAGAGACCCAGTACTTC.

The chain couples TRBV11-2 to TRBJ2-5; D call uncertain. The CDR3 loop spans 15 amino acids. CDR1 and CDR2 (germline): SGHAT, FQNNGV. Trimming left V 2 bases short and J 5 bases short, with 15 bases between. The CDR3 region has the DNA TGTGCCAGCAGCTTAAACGACTGGAACGGTGAGACCCAGTACTTC. Translating gives CASSLNDWNGETQYF.

The chain employs TRBV18 and TRBJ2-5, with D possibly being TRBD2 (5 bases). V was trimmed by 8 bases and J by 5 bases, leaving 15 bases between them. The CDR3 is 13 amino acids. Per germline, CDR1 KGHSH and CDR2 LQKENI. CDR3 protein: CASGRGEEETQYF. The CDR3 nucleotides are TGTGCCAGCGGGAGAGGCGAGGAGGAGACCCAGTACTTC.

In this sample, this clone turned up a few times. The rearrangement uses TRBV19 and TRBJ2-3; TRBD2 agrees at 8 bases. This CDR3 is 15 amino acids long. V shed 2 bases, J shed 4 bases, and the junction held 5 bases outside the gene matches. Germline V lookup: CDR1 LNHDA, CDR2 SQIVND (reference sequence). This CDR3 reads CASSISAGVPDTQYF. DNA of the CDR3: TGTGCCAGTAGTATATCAGCGGGAGTCCCAGATACGCAGTATTTT.

The chain uses TRBV30 and TRBJ2-1; D remains ambiguous. CDR1 GTSNPN and CDR2 SVGIG come from the germline V gene (reference sequence). V lost 4 bases and J lost 7, with 23 bases in between. The CDR3 has 16 amino acids. The chain's CDR3 is CAWTLLPATLGNEQFF. In DNA, the CDR3 is TGTGCCTGGACCCTCCTCCCAGCAACCCTTGGGAATGAGCAGTTCTTC. Supplemented by reference TRBV30 and TRBJ2-1, the full variable domain reads SQTIHQWPATLVQPVGSPLSLECTVEGTSNPNLYWYRQAAGRGLQLLFYSVGIGQISSEVPQNLSASRPQDRQFILSSKKLLLSDSGFYLCAWTLLPATLGNEQFFGPGTRLTVL.

V usage is TRBV6-5 and J usage is TRBJ1-2; tentative D call: TRBD1 (5 bases). The CDR3 is 14 residues long. The V and J ends lost 5 bases and 2 bases respectively, with 12 bases between them. Germline V CDR1 and CDR2: MNHEY, SVGAGI. The CDR3 nucleotides read TGTGCCAGCAGTGAACAGGTCGCCAACTATGGCTACACCTTC. Its translation is CASSEQVANYGYTF.

This chain joins TRBV11-3 and TRBJ2-3; 7 bases map to TRBD2. The CDR3 is made up of 14 amino acids. V was clipped by 1 base and J by 7 bases; unmatched bases: 5. Per germline, CDR1 SGHNT and CDR2 YENEEA. CDR3 nucleotides: TGTGCCAGCAGCTTAGGGGGGGGTATGAATACGCAGTATTTT. Protein sequence: CASSLGGGMNTQYF.

The J gene is TRBJ1-3, the V gene TRBV21-1. TRBV21-1 is a documented pseudogene. The CDR3 spans 16 residues. As DNA, the CDR3 is TGTGCCGGCAGCAACCACAAGCGGTCCTCTGGAAACACCATATATTTT. Protein sequence: CAGSNHKRSSGNTIYF.

CDR3 sequence (DNA): TGTGCCAGTAGTGGCGGGAGAAATTTCCAGGAGACCCAGTACTTC. Translated: CASSGGRNFQETQYF. The V and J genes are TRBV19 and TRBJ2-5; 7 bases are shared with TRBD2. This CDR3 region has 15 residues. The germline V gene encodes CDR1 LNHDA and CDR2 SQIVND (reference sequence). Germline trimming cut 5 bases from V and 5 bases from J; bases unmatched to any gene: 11.

This chain joins TRBV11-2 and TRBJ1-2; D gene uncertain. V was trimmed by 5 bases and J by 4 bases, leaving 11 bases between them. CDR3 length equals 13 residues. Germline CDR1 and CDR2: SGHAT and FQNNGV. This CDR3 is CASSNGRIYGYTF. As DNA, the CDR3 is TGTGCCAGCAGCAATGGACGGATCTATGGCTACACCTTC.

The rearrangement joins TRBV18 to TRBJ1-2; 8 bases are shared with TRBD1. There are 16 residues in the CDR3. Trimming took 3 bases from V and 6 from J; bases not matched to a gene: 12. The germline V gene has CDR1 KGHSH and CDR2 LQKENI. Written as DNA, the CDR3 is TGTGCCAGCTCACCCCTCTCCTTCTTACAGGGGGATGGCTACACCTTC. Residues: CASSPLSFLQGDGYTF.

The rearrangement links TRBV9 to TRBJ1-2, with D perhaps matching TRBD1 (5 bases). CDR1 and CDR2 (germline): SGDLS, YYNGEE. The CDR3 is 14 amino acids. V was cut by 0 bases and J by 4 bases, with 10 bases left in between. CDR3 in DNA: TGTGCCAGCAGCGTAGCTCGGCAGGGCTATGGCTACACCTTC. Translating it yields CASSVARQGYGYTF.

V usage is TRBV9 and J usage is TRBJ2-2; the match to TRBD1 covers 10 bases. Trimming removed 1 base from V and 6 bases from J; junction bases left unmatched: 9. This CDR3 is built from 17 residues. Germline V gene data show CDR1 as SGDLS and CDR2 as YYNGEE. This CDR3 reads CASSVNAGTGVSGELFF. The CDR3 nucleotides read TGTGCCAGCAGCGTAAATGCGGGGACAGGGGTGTCCGGGGAGCTGTTTTTT.

A note on this clone: The junction and the germline gene differ at one end; a read error may be behind it. This rearrangement joins TRBV7-7 to TRBJ2-7, with D perhaps matching TRBD2 (5 bases). Germline lookup yields CDR1 SSHAT and CDR2 FNYEAQ (reference sequence). The CDR3 contains 16 residues. CDR3 residues: CATQPSSGRGSSEQYF. CDR3 DNA sequence: TGTGCTACCCAACCGAGTAGTGGGAGAGGTTCCTCCGAGCAGTACTTC.

This clone occurred once. The chain uses TRBV7-2 and TRBJ2-7; 13 bases are a match to TRBD2. The CDR3 loop spans 15 amino acids. The germline CDR1 and CDR2 sequences are SGHTA and FQGNSA. V shed 4 bases, J shed 3 bases, and the junction held 3 bases outside the gene matches. The CDR3 sequence: CASSSGLAGVYEQYF. The CDR3 DNA is TGTGCCAGCAGCTCCGGACTAGCGGGAGTCTACGAGCAGTACTTC.

The chain links TRBV5-4 to TRBJ1-1; D is ambiguous. The V gene lost 5 bases and the J gene lost 0 bases, with 14 bases spanning the gap. Per germline, CDR1 SGHNT and CDR2 YYREEE (reference sequence). The CDR3 totals 15 residues. CDR3 region: CASRPGMDLNTEAFF. The DNA of the CDR3 is TGTGCCAGCAGGCCGGGAATGGATTTGAACACTGAAGCTTTCTTT.